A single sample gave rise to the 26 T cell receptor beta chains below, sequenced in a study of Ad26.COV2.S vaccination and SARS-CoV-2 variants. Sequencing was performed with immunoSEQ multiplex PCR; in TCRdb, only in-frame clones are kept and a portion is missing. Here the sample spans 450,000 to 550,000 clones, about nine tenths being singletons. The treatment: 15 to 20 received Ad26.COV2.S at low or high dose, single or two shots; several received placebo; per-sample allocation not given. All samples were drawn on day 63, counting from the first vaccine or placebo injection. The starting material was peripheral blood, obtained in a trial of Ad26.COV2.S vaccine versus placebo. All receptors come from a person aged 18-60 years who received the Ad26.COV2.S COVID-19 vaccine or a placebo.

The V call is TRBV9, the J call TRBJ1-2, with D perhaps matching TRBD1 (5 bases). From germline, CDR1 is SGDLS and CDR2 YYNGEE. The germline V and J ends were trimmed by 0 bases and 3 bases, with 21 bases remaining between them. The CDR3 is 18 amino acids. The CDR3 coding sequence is TGTGCCAGCAGCGTAGGAATCCGAGGGGCGGAACAGTACTATGGCTACACCTTC. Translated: CASSVGIRGAEQYYGYTF.

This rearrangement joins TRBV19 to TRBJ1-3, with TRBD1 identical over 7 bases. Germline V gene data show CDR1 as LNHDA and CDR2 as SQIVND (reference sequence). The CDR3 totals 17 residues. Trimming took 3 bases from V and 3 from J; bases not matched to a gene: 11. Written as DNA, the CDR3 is TGTGCCAGTAGTATCAACAGGGGAACGAAATATGGAAACACCATATATTTT. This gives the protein CASSINRGTKYGNTIYF.

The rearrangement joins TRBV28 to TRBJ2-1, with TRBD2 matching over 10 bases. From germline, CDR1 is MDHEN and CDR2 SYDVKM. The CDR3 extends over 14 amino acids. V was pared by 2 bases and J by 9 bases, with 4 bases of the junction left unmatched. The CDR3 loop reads CASSLALAGSEQFF. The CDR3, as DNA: TGTGCCAGCAGTTTAGCACTAGCGGGAAGTGAGCAGTTCTTC.

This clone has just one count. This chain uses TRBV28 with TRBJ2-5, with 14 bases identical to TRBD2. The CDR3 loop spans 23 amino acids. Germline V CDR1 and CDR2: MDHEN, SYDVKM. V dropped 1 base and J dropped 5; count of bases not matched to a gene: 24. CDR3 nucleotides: TGTGCCAGCAGTTTATCTTCTGGGATGGGGGGGACTAGCGGGAGAAACTTCCCGGAGACCCAGTACTTC. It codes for CASSLSSGMGGTSGRNFPETQYF.

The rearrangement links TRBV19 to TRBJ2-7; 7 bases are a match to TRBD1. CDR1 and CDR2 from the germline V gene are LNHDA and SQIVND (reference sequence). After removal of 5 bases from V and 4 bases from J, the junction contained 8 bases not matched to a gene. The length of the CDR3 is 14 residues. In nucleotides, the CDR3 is TGTGCCAGTAGTTTCGGACAGGAGGAATACGAGCAGTACTTC. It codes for CASSFGQEEYEQYF.

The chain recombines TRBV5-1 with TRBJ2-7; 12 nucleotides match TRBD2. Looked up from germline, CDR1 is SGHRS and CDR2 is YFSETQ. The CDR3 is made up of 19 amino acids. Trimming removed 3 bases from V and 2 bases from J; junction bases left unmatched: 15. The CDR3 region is CASSSPEGPGLAGTYEQYF. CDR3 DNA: TGCGCCAGCAGCTCTCCGGAAGGTCCCGGACTAGCGGGGACCTACGAGCAGTACTTC.

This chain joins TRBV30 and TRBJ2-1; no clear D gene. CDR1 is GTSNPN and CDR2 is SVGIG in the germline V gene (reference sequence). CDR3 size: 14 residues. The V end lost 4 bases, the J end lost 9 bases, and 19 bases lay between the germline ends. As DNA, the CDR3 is TGTGCCTGGAATTTGTATGCGGATTTGGGTGAGCAGTTCTTC. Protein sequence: CAWNLYADLGEQFF.

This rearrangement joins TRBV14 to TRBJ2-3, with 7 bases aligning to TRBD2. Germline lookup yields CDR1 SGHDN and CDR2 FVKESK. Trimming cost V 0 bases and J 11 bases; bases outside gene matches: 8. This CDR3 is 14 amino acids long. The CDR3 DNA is TGTGCCAGCAGCCAAGACCACGCGGGAGTAAAGCAGTATTTT. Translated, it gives CASSQDHAGVKQYF.

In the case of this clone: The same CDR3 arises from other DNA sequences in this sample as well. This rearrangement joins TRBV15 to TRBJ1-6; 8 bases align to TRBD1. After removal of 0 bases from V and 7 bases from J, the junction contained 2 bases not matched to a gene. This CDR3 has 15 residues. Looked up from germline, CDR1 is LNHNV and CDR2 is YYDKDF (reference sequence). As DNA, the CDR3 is TGTGCCACCAGCAGAGATCGACAGGGGAATTCACCCCTCCACTTT. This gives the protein CATSRDRQGNSPLHF.

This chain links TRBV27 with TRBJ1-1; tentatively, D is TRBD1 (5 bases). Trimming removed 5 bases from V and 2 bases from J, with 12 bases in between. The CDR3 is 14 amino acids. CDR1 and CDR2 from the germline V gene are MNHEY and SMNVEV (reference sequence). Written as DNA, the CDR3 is TGTGCCAGCAGTCCCCGGGACCGAAACACTGAAGCTTTCTTT. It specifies CASSPRDRNTEAFF.

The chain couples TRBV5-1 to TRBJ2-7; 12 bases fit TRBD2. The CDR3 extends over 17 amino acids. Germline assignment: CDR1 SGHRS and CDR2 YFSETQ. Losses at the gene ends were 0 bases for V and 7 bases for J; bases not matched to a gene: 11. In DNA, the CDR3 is TGCGCCAGCAGCTTGGCCTGGAGGACTAGCGGGATGGGGGAGCAGTACTTC. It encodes CASSLAWRTSGMGEQYF. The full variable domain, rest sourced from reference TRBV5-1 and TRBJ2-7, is KAGVTQTPRYLIKTRGQQVTLSCSPISGHRSVSWYQQTPGQGLQFLFEYFSETQRNKGNFPGRFSGRQFSNSRSEMNVSTLELGDSALYLCASSLAWRTSGMGEQYFGPGTRLTVT.

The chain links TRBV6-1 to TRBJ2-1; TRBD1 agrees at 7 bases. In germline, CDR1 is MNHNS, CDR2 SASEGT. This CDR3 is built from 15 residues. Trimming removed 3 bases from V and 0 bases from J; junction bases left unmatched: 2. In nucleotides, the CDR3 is TGTGCCAGCAGTGACGACAGGGTCTCCTACAATGAGCAGTTCTTC. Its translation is CASSDDRVSYNEQFF.

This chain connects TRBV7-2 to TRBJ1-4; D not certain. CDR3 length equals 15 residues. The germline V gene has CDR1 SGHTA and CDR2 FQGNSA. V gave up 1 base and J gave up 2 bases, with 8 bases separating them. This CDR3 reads CASSLGGVTNEKLFF. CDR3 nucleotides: TGTGCCAGCAGCTTAGGTGGGGTTACTAATGAAAAACTGTTTTTT.

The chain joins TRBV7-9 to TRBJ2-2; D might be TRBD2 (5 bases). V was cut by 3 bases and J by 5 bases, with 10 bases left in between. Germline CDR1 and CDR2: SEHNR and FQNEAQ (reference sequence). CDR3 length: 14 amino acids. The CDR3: CASSLFGGTGELFF. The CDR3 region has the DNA TGTGCCAGCAGCTTGTTTGGAGGAACCGGGGAGCTGTTTTTT.

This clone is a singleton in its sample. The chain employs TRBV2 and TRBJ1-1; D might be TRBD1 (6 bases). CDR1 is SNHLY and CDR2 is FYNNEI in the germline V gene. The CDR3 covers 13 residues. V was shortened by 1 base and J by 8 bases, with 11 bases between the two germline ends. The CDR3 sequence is CASSEEGTSEAFF. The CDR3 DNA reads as TGTGCCAGCAGTGAAGAAGGGACATCCGAAGCTTTCTTT.

CDR3 in amino acids: CASSQEAGGTEAFF. CDR3 sequence (DNA): TGCGCCAGCAGCCAAGAGGCTGGGGGGACTGAAGCTTTCTTT. The J gene is TRBJ1-1, the V gene TRBV4-1, with a tentative D call TRBD1 (5 bases). The V gene's germline CDR1 is MGHRA and CDR2 YSYEKL. Trimming removed 0 bases at V and 5 bases at J, with 10 bases between. The CDR3 runs to 14 residues.

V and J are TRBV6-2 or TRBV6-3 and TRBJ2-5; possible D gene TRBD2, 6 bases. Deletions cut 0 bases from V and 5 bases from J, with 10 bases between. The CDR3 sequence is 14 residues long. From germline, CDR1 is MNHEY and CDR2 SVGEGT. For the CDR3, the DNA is TGTGCCAGCAGTTACTCGATCCGGGGGGAGACCCAGTACTTC. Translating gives CASSYSIRGETQYF.

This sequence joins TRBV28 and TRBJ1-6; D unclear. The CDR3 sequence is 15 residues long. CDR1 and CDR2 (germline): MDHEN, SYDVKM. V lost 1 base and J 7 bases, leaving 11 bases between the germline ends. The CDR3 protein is CASSLSFGRNSPLHF. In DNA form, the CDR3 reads TGTGCCAGCAGTTTATCCTTCGGACGAAATTCACCCCTCCACTTT. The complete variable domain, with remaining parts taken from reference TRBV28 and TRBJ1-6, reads DVKVTQSSRYLVKRTGEKVFLECVQDMDHENMFWYRQDPGLGLRLIYFSYDVKMKEKGDIPEGYSVSREKKERFSLILESASTNQTSMYLCASSLSFGRNSPLHFGNGTRLTVT.

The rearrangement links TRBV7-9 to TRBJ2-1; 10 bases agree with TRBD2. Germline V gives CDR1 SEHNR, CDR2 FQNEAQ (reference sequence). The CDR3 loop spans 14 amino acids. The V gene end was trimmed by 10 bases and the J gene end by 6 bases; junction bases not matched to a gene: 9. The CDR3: CATRLAGSPNEQFF. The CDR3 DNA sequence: TGTGCCACACGACTAGCGGGCTCACCCAATGAGCAGTTCTTC.

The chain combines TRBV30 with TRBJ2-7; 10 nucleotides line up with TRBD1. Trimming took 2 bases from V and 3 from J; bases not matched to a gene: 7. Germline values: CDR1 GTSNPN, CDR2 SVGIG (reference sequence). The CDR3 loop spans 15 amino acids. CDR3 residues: CAWSSPWDRGYEQYF. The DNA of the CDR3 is TGTGCCTGGAGTTCCCCATGGGACAGGGGCTACGAGCAGTACTTC. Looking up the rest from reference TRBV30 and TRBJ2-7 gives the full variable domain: SQTIHQWPATLVQPVGSPLSLECTVEGTSNPNLYWYRQAAGRGLQLLFYSVGIGQISSEVPQNLSASRPQDRQFILSSKKLLLSDSGFYLCAWSSPWDRGYEQYFGPGTRLTVT.

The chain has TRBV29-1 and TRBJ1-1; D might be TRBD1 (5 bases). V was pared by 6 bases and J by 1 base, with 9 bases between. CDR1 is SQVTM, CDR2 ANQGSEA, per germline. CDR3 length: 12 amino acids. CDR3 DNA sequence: TGCAGCGTGGGGGTCGGGAACACTGAAGCTTTCTTT. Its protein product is CSVGVGNTEAFF.

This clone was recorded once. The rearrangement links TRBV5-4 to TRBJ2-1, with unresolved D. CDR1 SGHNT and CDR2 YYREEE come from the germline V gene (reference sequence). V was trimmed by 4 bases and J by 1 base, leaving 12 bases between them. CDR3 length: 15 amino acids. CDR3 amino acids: CASSQEGFSYNEQFF. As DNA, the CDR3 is TGTGCCAGCAGCCAGGAAGGTTTTTCCTACAATGAGCAGTTCTTC.

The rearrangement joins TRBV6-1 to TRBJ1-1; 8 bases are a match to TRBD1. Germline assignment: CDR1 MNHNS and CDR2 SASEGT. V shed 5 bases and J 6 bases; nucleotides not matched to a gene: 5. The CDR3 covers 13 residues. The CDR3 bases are TGTGCCAGCAGTTCGACAGGGGCCGCTGAAGCTTTCTTT. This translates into CASSSTGAAEAFF.

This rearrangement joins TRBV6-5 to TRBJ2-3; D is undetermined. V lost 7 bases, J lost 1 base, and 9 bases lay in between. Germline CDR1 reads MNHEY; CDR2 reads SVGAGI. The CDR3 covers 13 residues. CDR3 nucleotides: TGTGCCAGCACTTGGGGTGGCACAGATACGCAGTATTTT. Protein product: CASTWGGTDTQYF.

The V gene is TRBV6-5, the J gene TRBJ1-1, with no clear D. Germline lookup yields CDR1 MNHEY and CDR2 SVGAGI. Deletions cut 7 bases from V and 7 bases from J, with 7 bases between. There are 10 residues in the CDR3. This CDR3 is CASIGHEAFF. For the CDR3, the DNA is TGTGCCAGCATTGGGCATGAAGCTTTCTTT.

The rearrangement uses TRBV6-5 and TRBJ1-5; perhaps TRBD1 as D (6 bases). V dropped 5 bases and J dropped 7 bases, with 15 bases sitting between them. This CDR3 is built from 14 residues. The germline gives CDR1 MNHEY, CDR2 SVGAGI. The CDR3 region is CASSPQGGRQPQHF. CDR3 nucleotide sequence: TGTGCCAGCAGTCCACAGGGCGGGCGGCAGCCCCAGCATTTT.